This TCR beta chain was identified during a study of memory CD4+ T cells and cytomegalovirus serostatus. This table comes from immunoSEQ multiplex PCR, and its TCRdb copy is limited to in-frame clones, with some not included. The sample records tens of thousands of clones, around 80% being singletons. Germline V gene sequence: CDR1 SNHLY, CDR2 FYNNEI. This CDR3 is built from 13 residues. Trimming stripped 5 bases from V and 2 bases from J, with 7 bases between. Single viable CD3+CD4+CD8-CD45RO+ cells were sorted as the memory CD4+ T cells. The source material was memory CD4+ T cells from blood. This receptor was taken from an adult in good health and CMV-seronegative. The V call is TRBV2, the J call TRBJ1-5; the D is unclear. CDR3 DNA sequence: TGTGCCAGCAGTCTATTTGGCAATCAGCCCCAGCATTTT. It encodes CASSLFGNQPQHF.